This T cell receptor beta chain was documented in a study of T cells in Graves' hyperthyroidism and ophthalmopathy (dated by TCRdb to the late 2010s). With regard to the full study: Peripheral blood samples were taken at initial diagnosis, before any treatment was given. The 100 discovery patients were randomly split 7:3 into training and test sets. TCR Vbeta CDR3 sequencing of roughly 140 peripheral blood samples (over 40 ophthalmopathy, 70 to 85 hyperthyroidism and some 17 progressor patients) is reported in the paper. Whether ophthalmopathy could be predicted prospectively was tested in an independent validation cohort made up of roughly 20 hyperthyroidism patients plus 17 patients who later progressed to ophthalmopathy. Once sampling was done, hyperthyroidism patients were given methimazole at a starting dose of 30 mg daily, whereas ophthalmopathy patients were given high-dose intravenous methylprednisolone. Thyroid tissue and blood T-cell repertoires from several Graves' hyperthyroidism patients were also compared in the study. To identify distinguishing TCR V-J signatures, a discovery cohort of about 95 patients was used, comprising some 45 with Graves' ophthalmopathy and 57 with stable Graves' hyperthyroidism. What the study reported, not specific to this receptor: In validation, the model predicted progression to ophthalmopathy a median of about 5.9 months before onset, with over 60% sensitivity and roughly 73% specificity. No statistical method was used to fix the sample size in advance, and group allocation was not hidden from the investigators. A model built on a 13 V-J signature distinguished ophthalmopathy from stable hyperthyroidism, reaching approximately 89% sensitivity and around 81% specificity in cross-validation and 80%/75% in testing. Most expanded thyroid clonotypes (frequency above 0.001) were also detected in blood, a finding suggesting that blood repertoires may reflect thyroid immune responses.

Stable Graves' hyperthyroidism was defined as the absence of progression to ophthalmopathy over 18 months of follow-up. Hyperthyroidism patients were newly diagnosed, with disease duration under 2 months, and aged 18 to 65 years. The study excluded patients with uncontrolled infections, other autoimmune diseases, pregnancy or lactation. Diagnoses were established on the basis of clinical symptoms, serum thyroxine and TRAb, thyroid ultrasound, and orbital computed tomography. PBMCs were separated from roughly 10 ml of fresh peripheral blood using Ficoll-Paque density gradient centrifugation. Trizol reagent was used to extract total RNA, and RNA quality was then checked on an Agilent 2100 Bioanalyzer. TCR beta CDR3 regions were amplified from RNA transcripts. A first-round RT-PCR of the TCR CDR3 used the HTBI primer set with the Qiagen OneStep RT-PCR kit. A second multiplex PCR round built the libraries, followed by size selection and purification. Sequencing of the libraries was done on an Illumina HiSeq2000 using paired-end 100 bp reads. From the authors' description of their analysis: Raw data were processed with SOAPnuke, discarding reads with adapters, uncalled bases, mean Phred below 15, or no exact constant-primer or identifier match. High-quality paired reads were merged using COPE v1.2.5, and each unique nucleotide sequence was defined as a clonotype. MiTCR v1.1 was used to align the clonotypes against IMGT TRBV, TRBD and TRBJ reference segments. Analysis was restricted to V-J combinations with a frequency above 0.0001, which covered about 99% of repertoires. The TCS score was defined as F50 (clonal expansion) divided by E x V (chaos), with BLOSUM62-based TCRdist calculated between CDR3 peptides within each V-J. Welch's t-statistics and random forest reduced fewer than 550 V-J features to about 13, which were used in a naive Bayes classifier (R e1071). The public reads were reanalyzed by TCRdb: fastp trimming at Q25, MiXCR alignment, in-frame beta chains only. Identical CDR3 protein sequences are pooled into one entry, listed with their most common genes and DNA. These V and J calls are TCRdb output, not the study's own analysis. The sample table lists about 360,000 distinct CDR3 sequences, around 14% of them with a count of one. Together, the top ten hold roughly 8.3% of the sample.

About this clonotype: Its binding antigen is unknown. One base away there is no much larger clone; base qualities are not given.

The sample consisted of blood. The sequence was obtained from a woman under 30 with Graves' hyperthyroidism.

The sequenced DNA: TGTGCCAGCAGCCCCGGACAGGGTCTCTCCTACGAGCAGTACTTC. It translates as CASSPGQGLSYEQYF. The receptor chain draws on TRBV7-8 and TRBJ2-7; 8 middle bases align to TRBD1. Inclusive of the bounding cysteine and phenylalanine, the CDR3 is 15 residues long. Just CDR3 DNA is preserved here, 45 bases in frame from base 1. Trimming takes 5 bases off V and 0 bases off J; junction bases not matched to a gene: 6. From the germline V gene, CDR1 is SGHVS and CDR2 is FQNEAQ. The reference TRBV7-8 and TRBJ2-7 proteins fill in what lies around the CDR3, so the full variable domain reads GAGVSQSPRYKVAKRGQDVALRCDPISGHVSLFWYQQALGQGPEFLTYFQNEAQLDKSGLPSDRFFAERPEGSVSTLKIQRTQQEDSAVYLCASSPGQGLSYEQYFGPGTRLTVT.